The 12 T cell receptor beta chains below come from one sample, sequenced in a study of shared clonotypes between healthy human individuals. The assay was immunoSEQ multiplex PCR, and TCRdb's table has in-frame clones only and misses some. The table has about 2 million clones, 85% to 95% seen once. The sample taken for sequencing was naive CD4+ T cells sorted from blood. As for subset: CD45RA+ positively selected. The receptors derive from a man between 18 and 29 years old in good health.

The rearrangement links TRBV19 to TRBJ1-5; a possible D gene is TRBD1 (6 bases). The CDR3 runs 16 residues. Germline V CDR1 and CDR2: LNHDA, SQIVND (reference sequence). Trimming pared 4 bases from V and 0 bases from J, leaving 13 bases between. The CDR3 nucleotides are TGTGCCAGTAGTACAGTACAGGGATTTAGCAATCAGCCCCAGCATTTT. This sequence encodes CASSTVQGFSNQPQHF.

The chain combines TRBV5-1 with TRBJ2-1; 8 bases match TRBD2. CDR1 is SGHRS, CDR2 YFSETQ, per germline. CDR3 size: 15 residues. Germline trimming cut 4 bases from V and 0 bases from J; bases unmatched to any gene: 3. CDR3 nucleotide sequence: TGCGCCAGCAGCCCTAGCGGGCCCTCCTACAATGAGCAGTTCTTC. Translation gives CASSPSGPSYNEQFF.

The rearrangement joins TRBV6-5 to TRBJ2-7, with TRBD1 matching 9 bases. V was pared by 8 bases and J by 9 bases, with 8 bases of the junction left unmatched. CDR1 is MNHEY and CDR2 is SVGAGI in the germline V gene. This CDR3 region has 12 residues. CDR3 residues: CASGDRVIRQYF. DNA for the CDR3: TGTGCCAGCGGGGACAGGGTGATTCGGCAGTACTTC.

This chain uses TRBV5-4 with TRBJ2-2; 9 nucleotides match TRBD1. The germline V gene encodes CDR1 SGHNT and CDR2 YYREEE (reference sequence). V dropped 2 bases and J dropped 6; count of bases not matched to a gene: 5. CDR3 length: 15 residues. As DNA, the CDR3 is TGTGCCAGCAGCTTCCGGGACAGGGTCCCCGGGGAGCTGTTTTTT. It translates to CASSFRDRVPGELFF.

The genes are TRBV7-9 and TRBJ2-1; 7 bases map to TRBD1. Per germline, CDR1 SEHNR and CDR2 FQNEAQ (reference sequence). V lost 5 bases, J lost 8 bases, and 12 bases stayed unmatched. CDR3 length: 15 residues. The CDR3 nucleotides read TGTGCCAGCAGCCCACGGGGACAGCATCCCGATGAGCAGTTCTTC. This translates into CASSPRGQHPDEQFF.

This clone was found a few times. In the same sample, other DNA sequences code for this CDR3. This rearrangement joins TRBV5-1 to TRBJ2-7; perhaps D is TRBD1 or TRBD2 (5 bases each). CDR1 is SGHRS, CDR2 YFSETQ, per germline. The V end lost 0 bases, the J end lost 0 bases, and 7 bases lay between the germline ends. The CDR3 loop spans 14 amino acids. Here the CDR3 DNA reads TGCGCCAGCAGCTTGGACGGGGCCTCCTACGAGCAGTACTTC. Translating it yields CASSLDGASYEQYF. Together with reference TRBV5-1 and TRBJ2-7, the CDR3 gives the full variable domain: KAGVTQTPRYLIKTRGQQVTLSCSPISGHRSVSWYQQTPGQGLQFLFEYFSETQRNKGNFPGRFSGRQFSNSRSEMNVSTLELGDSALYLCASSLDGASYEQYFGPGTRLTVT.

The chain uses TRBV5-1 and TRBJ2-1; a possible D gene is TRBD2 (6 bases). There are 16 residues in the CDR3. Germline CDR1 is SGHRS and CDR2 is YFSETQ. Trimming took 4 bases from V and 7 from J, leaving 21 bases between them. The CDR3 loop is CASSQGSSTGVNEQFF. CDR3 in DNA: TGCGCCAGCAGCCAAGGGTCCTCAACGGGGGTGAATGAGCAGTTCTTC.

The V gene is TRBV4-1, the J gene TRBJ1-3, with D tentatively TRBD1 (6 bases). V lost 1 base and J lost 2, with 15 bases in between. The CDR3 spans 17 residues. Germline V gene data show CDR1 as MGHRA and CDR2 as YSYEKL. The CDR3 DNA reads as TGCGCCAGCAGCCAAGGATTTGGGGGGGCGGCTGGAAACACCATATATTTT. It is translated as CASSQGFGGAAGNTIYF.

The rearrangement joins TRBV5-1 to TRBJ1-1; 9 bases map to TRBD1. Germline-derived CDR1 and CDR2 are SGHRS and YFSETQ. V lost 2 bases to trimming and J lost 0 bases; unmatched junction nucleotides: 5. The CDR3 is 16 residues long. For the CDR3, the DNA is TGCGCCAGCAGCTTACGGACAGGGGCTATGAACACTGAAGCTTTCTTT. This translates into CASSLRTGAMNTEAFF.

The chain uses TRBV19 and TRBJ2-2; possibly TRBD1 for D (6 bases). This CDR3 spans 12 amino acids. Trimming left V 3 bases short and J 10 bases short, with 9 bases between. Germline CDR1 is LNHDA and CDR2 is SQIVND (reference sequence). The CDR3 nucleotides read TGTGCCAGTAGTATGACAGGTTTGGAGCTGTTTTTT. Translation gives CASSMTGLELFF. Complete variable domain (other parts from reference TRBV19 and TRBJ2-2): DGGITQSPKYLFRKEGQNVTLSCEQNLNHDAMYWYRQDPGQGLRLIYYSQIVNDFQKGDIAEGYSVSREKKESFPLTVTSAQKNPTAFYLCASSMTGLELFFGEGSRLTVL.

This chain uses TRBV6-5 with TRBJ2-1; possible D gene TRBD1, 6 bases. CDR3 length: 16 residues. Trimming shortened V by 0 bases and J by 8 bases, and 17 bases separated the two germline ends. Germline V gives CDR1 MNHEY, CDR2 SVGAGI. CDR3 amino acids: CASSYSALRGTYEQFF. The CDR3 bases are TGTGCCAGCAGTTACTCGGCACTGAGGGGGACATATGAGCAGTTCTTC.

The rearrangement joins TRBV7-3 to TRBJ1-6, with 9 positions matching TRBD1. J was trimmed by 10 bases and V by 4 bases; bases with no gene match: 8. Germline lookup yields CDR1 SGHTA and CDR2 FQGTGA. CDR3 length: 15 residues. CDR3 bases: TGTGCCAGCAGCTCGGGACAGGGTTTCTCCTCACCCCTCCACTTT. It codes for CASSSGQGFSSPLHF.